This TCR beta chain was profiled in a study of cytomegalovirus exposure and HLA in healthy donors. Study-level results: The only immune exposure information that was available was CMV serostatus. There were approximately 150 TCR beta chains listed as cytomegalovirus-associated.

A note on this clone: The antigen is undetermined.

The PCR had 60 Vbeta and 13 Jbeta primers. Authors' processing steps: A later analysis tallied 87 million or so unique TCR beta chains, roughly 11 million of them shared. Data came from immunoSEQ multiplex PCR; TCRdb stores just in-frame clones and leaves some out. V and J calls and clone size are copied from that table; D and trimming were computed from the DNA. The repertoire consists of approximately 180,000 clones, with about 13% occurring once and the leading ten covering about 7.8%. In germline, CDR1 is SGDLS, CDR2 YYNGEE. CDR3 length: 14 amino acids. Trimming took 2 bases from V and 10 from J; bases not matched to a gene: 7.

The chain uses TRBV9 and TRBJ1-5; 9 bases are a match to TRBD1. Material for sequencing was PBMCs. The source is a middle-aged man in good health and CMV-seropositive. CDR3 protein: CASSVGTGLSPQHF. CDR3 bases: TGTGCCAGCAGCGTTGGGACAGGGCTTAGTCCCCAGCATTTT.